Listed here are 5 T cell receptor beta chains from one sample, sequenced in a study of blood T cell repertoires in COVID-19. Libraries were prepared by immunoSEQ multiplex PCR; TCRdb keeps only in-frame clonotypes and omits some of them. The data show more than 95,000 clones, 65% to 90% seen once. Sequencing input: peripheral blood. These receptors came from a man in his fifties or sixties with acute or convalescent COVID-19.

The chain employs TRBV2 and TRBJ1-2; 8 positions agree with TRBD1. Trimming cost V 8 bases and J 4 bases; bases outside gene matches: 6. CDR1 and CDR2 (germline): SNHLY, FYNNEI. CDR3 length: 13 residues. The CDR3 is CASPRGRGYGYTF. The CDR3 nucleotides are TGTGCCAGCCCCAGGGGGCGCGGCTATGGCTACACCTTC. Looking up the rest from reference TRBV2 and TRBJ1-2 gives the full variable domain: EPEVTQTPSHQVTQMGQEVILRCVPISNHLYFYWYRQILGQKVEFLVSFYNNEISEKSEIFDDQFSVERPDGSNFTLKIRSTKLEDSAMYFCASPRGRGYGYTFGSGTRLTVV.

This sequence joins TRBV5-1 and TRBJ1-2; 8 bases match TRBD1. With V trimmed by 0 bases and J by 6 bases, 10 bases remained unmatched. Germline values: CDR1 SGHRS, CDR2 YFSETQ. CDR3 length equals 16 residues. CDR3 in amino acids: CASSLGTGTQMDGYTF. The CDR3 DNA reads TGCGCCAGCAGCTTGGGGACAGGGACACAAATGGATGGCTACACCTTC.

J is TRBJ2-7 and V is TRBV3-1 (or the pseudogene TRBV3-2); D is perhaps TRBD1 (6 bases). Between the trimmed V and J ends, which lost 5 bases and 3 bases, there was a span of 8 bases. Germline values: CDR1 LGHDT, CDR2 YNNKEL (reference sequence). This CDR3 comprises 12 residues. CDR3 in DNA: TGTGCCAGCAGCTACAGGGACTACGAGCAGTACTTC. The encoded protein is CASSYRDYEQYF.

The chain links TRBV27 to TRBJ1-3; 7 positions match TRBD1. Germline V gene data show CDR1 as MNHEY and CDR2 as SMNVEV (reference sequence). Unmatched junction bases numbered 1, after V lost 4 bases and J lost 4 bases. The CDR3 runs to 13 residues. Here the CDR3 DNA reads TGTGCCAGCAGTTGGGACAGCGGAAACACCATATATTTT. Its protein is CASSWDSGNTIYF.

The rearrangement links TRBV15 to TRBJ2-7; 12 nucleotides align to TRBD1. The germline gives CDR1 LNHNV, CDR2 YYDKDF (reference sequence). Unmatched junction bases numbered 4, after V lost 5 bases and J lost 2 bases. The CDR3 is 15 residues long. CDR3 sequence reads: CATSRDRGQAYEQYF. DNA of the CDR3: TGTGCCACCAGCCGGGACAGGGGGCAGGCCTACGAGCAGTACTTC.